This T cell receptor beta chain was retrieved from a study of early T cells in non-severe SARS-CoV-2 infection. This clonotype showed up many times. TCRdb used MiXCR to reprocess the 5' RACE reads, holding one entry per CDR3 protein. The table has under 60,000 distinct CDR3 sequences, more than 9% seen once. The germline V gene encodes CDR1 SGDLS and CDR2 YYNGEE. CDR3 length: 13 amino acids. Trimming took 0 bases from V and 3 from J, leaving 7 bases between them. The sample consisted of whole blood. The source of this sequence is an adult who was a healthcare worker with PCR-confirmed SARS-CoV-2 infection or an uninfected control (not recorded which). V usage is TRBV9 and J usage is TRBJ2-7; tentatively, D is TRBD1 (5 bases). The CDR3 loop is CASSVGQIYEQYF. For the CDR3, the DNA is TGTGCCAGCAGCGTAGGACAGATCTACGAGCAGTACTTC. Combining the CDR3 with reference TRBV9 and TRBJ2-7 gives the whole variable domain DSGVTQTPKHLITATGQRVTLRCSPRSGDLSVYWYQQSLDQGLQFLIQYYNGEERAKGNILERFSAQQFPDLHSELNLSSLELGDSALYFCASSVGQIYEQYFGPGTRLTVT.